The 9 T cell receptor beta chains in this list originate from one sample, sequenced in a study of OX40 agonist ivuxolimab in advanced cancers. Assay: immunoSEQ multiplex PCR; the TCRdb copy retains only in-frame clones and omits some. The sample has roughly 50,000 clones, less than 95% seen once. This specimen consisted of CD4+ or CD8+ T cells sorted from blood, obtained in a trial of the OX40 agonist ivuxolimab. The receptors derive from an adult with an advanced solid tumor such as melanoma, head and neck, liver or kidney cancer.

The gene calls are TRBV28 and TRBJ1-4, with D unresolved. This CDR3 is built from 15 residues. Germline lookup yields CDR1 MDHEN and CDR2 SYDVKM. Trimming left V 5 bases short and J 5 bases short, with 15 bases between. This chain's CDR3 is CASSPPFWRNEKLFF. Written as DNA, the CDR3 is TGTGCCAGCAGTCCCCCTTTTTGGAGAAATGAAAAACTGTTTTTT. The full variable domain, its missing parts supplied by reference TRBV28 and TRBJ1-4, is DVKVTQSSRYLVKRTGEKVFLECVQDMDHENMFWYRQDPGLGLRLIYFSYDVKMKEKGDIPEGYSVSREKKERFSLILESASTNQTSMYLCASSPPFWRNEKLFFGSGTQLSVL.

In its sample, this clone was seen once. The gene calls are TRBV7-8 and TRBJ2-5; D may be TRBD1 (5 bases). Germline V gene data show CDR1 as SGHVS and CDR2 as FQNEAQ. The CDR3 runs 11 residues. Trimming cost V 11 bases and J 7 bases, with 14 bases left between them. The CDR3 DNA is TGTGCCTTACAGGTCGAGAGGACCCAGTACTTC. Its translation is CALQVERTQYF.

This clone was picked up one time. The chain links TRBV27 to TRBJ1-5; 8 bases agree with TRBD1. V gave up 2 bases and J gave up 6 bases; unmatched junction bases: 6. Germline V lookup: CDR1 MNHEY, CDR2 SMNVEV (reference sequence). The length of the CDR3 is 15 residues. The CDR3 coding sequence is TGTGCCAGCAGTTTAGGAGCAGGGGGCGGTCAGCCCCAGCATTTT. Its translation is CASSLGAGGGQPQHF.

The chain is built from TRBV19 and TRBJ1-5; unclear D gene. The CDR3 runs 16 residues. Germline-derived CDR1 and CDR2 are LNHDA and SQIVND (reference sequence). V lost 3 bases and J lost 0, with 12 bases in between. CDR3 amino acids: CASSIVEDYSNQPQHF. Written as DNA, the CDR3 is TGTGCCAGTAGTATTGTGGAGGACTATAGCAATCAGCCCCAGCATTTT.

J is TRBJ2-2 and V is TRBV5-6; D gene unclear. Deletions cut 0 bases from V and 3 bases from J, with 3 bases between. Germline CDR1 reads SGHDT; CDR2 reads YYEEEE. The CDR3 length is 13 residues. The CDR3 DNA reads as TGTGCCAGCAGCTTGGGGGACACCGGGGAGCTGTTTTTT. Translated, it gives CASSLGDTGELFF.

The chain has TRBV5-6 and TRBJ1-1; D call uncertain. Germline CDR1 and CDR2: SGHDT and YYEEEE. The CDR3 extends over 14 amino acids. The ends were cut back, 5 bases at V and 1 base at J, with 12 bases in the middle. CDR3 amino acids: CASSAYGGNTEAFF. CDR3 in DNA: TGTGCCAGCAGTGCCTATGGAGGGAACACTGAAGCTTTCTTT.

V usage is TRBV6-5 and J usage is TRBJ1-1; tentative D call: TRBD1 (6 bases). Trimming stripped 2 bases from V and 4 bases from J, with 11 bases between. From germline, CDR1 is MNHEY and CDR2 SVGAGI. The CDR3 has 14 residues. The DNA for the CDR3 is TGTGCCAGCAGTTACACTACAGGGAGCACTGAAGCTTTCTTT. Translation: CASSYTTGSTEAFF.

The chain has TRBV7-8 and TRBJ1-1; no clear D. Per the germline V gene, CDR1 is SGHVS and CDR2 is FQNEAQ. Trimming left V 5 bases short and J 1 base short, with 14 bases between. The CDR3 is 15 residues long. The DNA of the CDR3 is TGTGCCAGCAGCGAGATAAAGTCCGGGAACACTGAAGCTTTCTTT. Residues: CASSEIKSGNTEAFF.

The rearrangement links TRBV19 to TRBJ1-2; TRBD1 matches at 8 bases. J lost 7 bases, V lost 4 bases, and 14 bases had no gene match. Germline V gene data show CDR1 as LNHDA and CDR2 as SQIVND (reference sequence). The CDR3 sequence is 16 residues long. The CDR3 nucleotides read TGTGCCAGTAGTACCCACGGGACAGGAGGGAATGTTGGCTACACCTTC. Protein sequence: CASSTHGTGGNVGYTF.